The present T cell receptor (beta chain) was sequenced within a study of CD8 T cells in Susac syndrome. Overall study context: There were Susac syndrome patients who were therapy-naive at blood draw, others on corticosteroids, and others on intravenous immunoglobulin alone.

cDNA came from approximately 0.5 to 1 ug RNA primed by random hexamers. TCRdb reprocessed the immunoSEQ multiplex PCR reads via MiXCR and lists one record per CDR3 protein. Among 200,000 to 250,000 distinct CDR3 sequences, around 93% were seen once, and the ten largest hold about 0.14%. The CD8+ and CD4+ T cells were negatively isolated, with the TEMRA cells enriched by FACS. The CDR3 sequence is 15 residues long. Trimming cost V 5 bases and J 0 bases; bases outside gene matches: 4. Germline CDR1 and CDR2: MNHEY and SVGAGI. This receptor was obtained from a human donor with Susac syndrome. The sequenced material came from CD4+ T cells from PBMCs. This sequence joins TRBV6-5 and TRBJ1-1; 9 nucleotides line up with TRBD1. The CDR3 coding sequence is TGTGCCAGCAGTGTACAGGGGGCCCTGAACACTGAAGCTTTCTTT. As protein: CASSVQGALNTEAFF.